The clone carrying this TCR beta chain has a handful of counts. The authors' processing: Amplified reference gene primers provided the basis for estimating nucleated cell counts. Only in-frame clones appear in the TCRdb table, and some are missing; sequencing was by immunoSEQ multiplex PCR. The DNA was the basis for D and trimming; V, J and clone size are from that table. In the table there are a few hundred thousand clones, 84% of which are singletons. Those enrolled, adults aged about 18 to 95 years, came from roughly 22 US areas. Germline assignment: CDR1 MDHEN and CDR2 SYDVKM. This CDR3 spans 13 amino acids. V was shortened by 6 bases and J by 0 bases, with 6 bases between the two germline ends. The source of the sample is a study of blood T cell repertoires in COVID-19. Study-level background: In each case, the material was cDNA or gDNA derived from T cells, B-cell-depleted T cells, or PBMCs.

V and J are TRBV28 and TRBJ1-3; D is unresolved. The clonotype was recovered from a woman in her thirties or forties who had recovered from COVID-19. Input material: PBMCs or T cells enriched from blood (not recorded which). Here the CDR3 reads CASRLSSGNTIYF. The DNA for the CDR3 is TGTGCCAGCAGACTGAGCTCTGGAAACACCATATATTTT.